The clone carrying this T cell receptor beta chain has just a few counts. Its specificity is not known. The data were obtained in a study of T cells in Graves' hyperthyroidism and ophthalmopathy. Study context: At initial diagnosis, before any treatment had begun, peripheral blood was obtained.

Amplification of TCR beta CDR3 regions was performed using RNA transcripts as template. During a first-round RT-PCR of the TCR CDR3, the HTBI primer set was used. TCRdb re-called the multiplex PCR reads with MiXCR, one entry per CDR3 protein. This table holds 600,000 or so distinct CDR3 sequences, about 14% found once. V lost 2 bases, J lost 9 bases, and 6 bases stayed unmatched. The CDR3 sequence is 13 residues long. CDR1 is SGHVS, CDR2 FQNEAQ, per germline. Whole-study results and caveats: In validation, the model predicted ophthalmopathy. These predictions came a median roughly 6 months before onset.

Material for sequencing was blood. The chain uses TRBV7-8 and TRBJ2-7, with 8 bases lining up with TRBD1. The source is a woman aged 45-65 years with Graves' ophthalmopathy. This CDR3 is CASSLSTGGMQYF. The CDR3 DNA is TGTGCCAGCAGCTTAAGTACAGGGGGGATGCAGTACTTC.